Listed below are T cell receptor beta chains from one sample, sequenced in a study of shared clonotypes between healthy human individuals. Sequencing was performed with immunoSEQ multiplex PCR; in TCRdb, only in-frame clones are kept and a portion is missing. This table holds about 660,000 clones, 74% found once. The material sequenced was memory CD4+ T cells sorted from blood. The receptors stem from a woman younger than 45 in good health. Both conserved end residues are part of each CDR3. A D gene is named only where the DNA matches it firmly. A clone size is listed for some rows: how often the clone was seen (once, few, many), or a class if it is expanded.

d_gene: NA
j_gene: TRBJ2-5
abundance: NA
v_gene: TRBV29-1
CDR3aa: CSVGWKETQYF
CDR3nt: TGCAGCGTTGGGTGGAAGGAGACCCAGTACTTC

d_gene: NA
j_gene: TRBJ1-1
abundance: many
v_gene: TRBV29-1
CDR3aa: CSATGTTNTEAFF
CDR3nt: TGCAGCGCTACCGGGACAACGAACACTGAAGCTTTCTTT

d_gene: NA
j_gene: TRBJ2-1
abundance: NA
v_gene: TRBV5-1
CDR3aa: CASSLAGSGEQFF
CDR3nt: TGCGCCAGCAGCTTGGCCGGGTCCGGTGAGCAGTTCTTC

d_gene: TRBD2
j_gene: TRBJ2-5
abundance: few
v_gene: TRBV2
CDR3aa: CASSELLAGGYGETQYF
CDR3nt: TGTGCCAGCAGTGAGTTACTAGCGGGAGGGTACGGAGAGACCCAGTACTTC

d_gene: TRBD1
j_gene: TRBJ1-5
abundance: NA
v_gene: TRBV19
CDR3aa: CASSWLPGTGRSFQPQHF
CDR3nt: TGTGCCAGTAGTTGGCTCCCCGGGACAGGTCGATCTTTTCAGCCCCAGCATTTT

d_gene: NA
j_gene: TRBJ1-1
abundance: NA
v_gene: TRBV29-1
CDR3aa: CSVGGTAKSTEAFF
CDR3nt: TGCAGCGTTGGGGGGACTGCGAAGAGCACTGAAGCTTTCTTT

d_gene: NA
j_gene: TRBJ2-2
abundance: NA
v_gene: TRBV5-1
CDR3aa: CASSPSGPGELFF
CDR3nt: TGCGCCAGCAGCCCAAGCGGGCCCGGGGAGCTGTTTTTT

d_gene: TRBD1
j_gene: TRBJ1-2
abundance: NA
v_gene: TRBV2
CDR3aa: CASSEESGTGGDYGYTF
CDR3nt: TGTGCCAGCAGTGAAGAATCCGGGACAGGGGGCGACTATGGCTACACCTTC

d_gene: NA
j_gene: TRBJ2-1
abundance: NA
v_gene: TRBV5-1
CDR3aa: CASVGYPNNNEQFF
CDR3nt: TGCGCCAGCGTCGGATACCCGAACAACAATGAGCAGTTCTTC

d_gene: NA
j_gene: TRBJ2-7
abundance: NA
v_gene: TRBV29-1
CDR3aa: CSAATASTYEQYF
CDR3nt: TGCAGCGCAGCGACAGCGTCAACGTACGAGCAGTACTTC

d_gene: TRBD2
j_gene: TRBJ2-5
abundance: few
v_gene: TRBV7-2
CDR3aa: CATQRGGRQETQYF
CDR3nt: TGTGCCACCCAAAGGGGAGGGCGGCAGGAGACCCAGTACTTC

d_gene: TRBD2
j_gene: TRBJ2-7
abundance: NA
v_gene: TRBV27
CDR3aa: CASSLTQRDWDEQYF
CDR3nt: TGTGCCAGCAGTTTAACCCAGCGGGACTGGGACGAGCAGTACTTC

d_gene: NA
j_gene: TRBJ2-7
abundance: NA
v_gene: TRBV5-1
CDR3aa: CASSGQGYEQYF
CDR3nt: TGCGCCAGCAGCGGTCAGGGCTACGAGCAGTACTTC

d_gene: NA
j_gene: TRBJ2-1
abundance: once
v_gene: TRBV5-1
CDR3aa: CASSSGHEMGEQFF
CDR3nt: TGCGCCAGCAGCTCGGGACACGAGATGGGGGAGCAGTTCTTC

d_gene: TRBD2
j_gene: TRBJ2-2
abundance: NA
v_gene: TRBV7-8
CDR3aa: CASSYGTSGRANTGELFF
CDR3nt: TGTGCCAGCAGCTACGGGACTAGCGGGAGGGCCAACACCGGGGAGCTGTTTTTT